This T cell receptor (beta chain) was documented in a study of blood T cells in healthy people across ages. Study results and limitations: One million T cells yielded diversity estimates that were considered underestimates.

To note about this clonotype: Its antigen is still unknown.

In germline, CDR1 is SGHTA, CDR2 FQGTGA. V dropped 8 bases and J dropped 2 bases, with 13 bases sitting between them. The CDR3 consists of 13 residues. Primers used in a second PCR of roughly 6 to 12 cycles were a sample-barcoded 5' primer and a J-beta primer mix. Every cDNA was tagged by a template-switch adaptor with 12 random nucleotides. Each CDR3 protein gets one entry after TCRdb re-called the 5' RACE reads with MiXCR. There are about 830,000 distinct CDR3 sequences in the sample; approximately 67% occur only once, and 25% to 30% lies in the top ten. Researchers collected roughly 9.8 milliliters of peripheral blood from every single donor.

The source is a man aged 25-40 years in good health. The chain is built from TRBV7-3 and TRBJ2-7; tentative D call: TRBD1 (6 bases). Sequenced: blood. The CDR3 reads CASGLTGAYEQYF. CDR3 nucleotides: TGTGCCAGCGGACTGACAGGAGCCTACGAGCAGTACTTC.